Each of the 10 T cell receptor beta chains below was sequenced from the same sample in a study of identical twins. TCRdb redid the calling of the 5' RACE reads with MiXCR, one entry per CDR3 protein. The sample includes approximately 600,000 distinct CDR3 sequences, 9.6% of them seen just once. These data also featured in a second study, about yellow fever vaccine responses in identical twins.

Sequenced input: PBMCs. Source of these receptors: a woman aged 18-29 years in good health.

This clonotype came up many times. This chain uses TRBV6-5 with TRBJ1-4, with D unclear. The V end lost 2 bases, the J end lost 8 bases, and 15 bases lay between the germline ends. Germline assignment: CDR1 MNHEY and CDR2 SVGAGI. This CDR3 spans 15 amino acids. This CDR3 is CASSYLDFGGEKLFF. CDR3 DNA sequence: TGTGCCAGCAGTTACCTGGACTTCGGAGGCGAAAAACTGTTTTTT.

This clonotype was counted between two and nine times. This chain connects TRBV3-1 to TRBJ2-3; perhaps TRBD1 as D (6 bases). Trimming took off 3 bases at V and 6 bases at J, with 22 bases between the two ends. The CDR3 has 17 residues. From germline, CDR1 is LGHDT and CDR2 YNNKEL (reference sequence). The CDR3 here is CASSHTTGKWGRDTQYF. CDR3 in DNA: TGTGCCAGCAGCCATACTACAGGGAAATGGGGAAGGGATACGCAGTATTTT.

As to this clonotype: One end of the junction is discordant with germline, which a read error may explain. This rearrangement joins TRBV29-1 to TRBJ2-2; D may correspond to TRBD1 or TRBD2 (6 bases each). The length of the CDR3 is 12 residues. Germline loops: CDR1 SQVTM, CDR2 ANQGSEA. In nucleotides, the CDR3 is TGTGTCACCGGGGGCGGCGGCGGGGAGCTGTTTTTT. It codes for CVTGGGGGELFF.

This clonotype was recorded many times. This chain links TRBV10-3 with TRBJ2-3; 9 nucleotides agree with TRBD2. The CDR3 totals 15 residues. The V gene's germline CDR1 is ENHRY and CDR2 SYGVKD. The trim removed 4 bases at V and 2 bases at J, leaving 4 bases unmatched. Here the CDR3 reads CAISGAGGNTDTQYF. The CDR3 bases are TGTGCCATCAGTGGAGCGGGGGGAAACACAGATACGCAGTATTTT.

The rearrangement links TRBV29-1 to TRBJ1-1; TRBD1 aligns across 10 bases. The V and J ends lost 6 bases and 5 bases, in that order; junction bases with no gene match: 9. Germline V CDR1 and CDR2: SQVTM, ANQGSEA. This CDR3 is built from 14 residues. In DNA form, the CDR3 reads TGCAGCGTGGCTACCGGGACAGGGGTGACTGAAGCTTTCTTT. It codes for CSVATGTGVTEAFF. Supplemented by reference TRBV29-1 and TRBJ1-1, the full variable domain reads SAVISQKPSRDICQRGTSLTIQCQVDSQVTMMFWYRQQPGQSLTLIATANQGSEATYESGFVIDKFPISRPNLTFSTLTVSNMSPEDSSIYLCSVATGTGVTEAFFGQGTRLTVV.

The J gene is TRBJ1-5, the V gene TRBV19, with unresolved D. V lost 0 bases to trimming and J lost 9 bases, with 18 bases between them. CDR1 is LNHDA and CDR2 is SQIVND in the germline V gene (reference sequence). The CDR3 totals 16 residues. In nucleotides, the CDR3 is TGTGCCAGTAGTATAGATGATCTAGGCGGCGGAAGGCCCCAGCATTTT. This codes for CASSIDDLGGGRPQHF.

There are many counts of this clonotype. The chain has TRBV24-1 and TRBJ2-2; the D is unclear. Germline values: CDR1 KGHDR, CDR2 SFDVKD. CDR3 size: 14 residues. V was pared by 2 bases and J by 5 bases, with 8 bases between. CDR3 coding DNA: TGTGCCACCAGTGATTCCTTCGAGACCGGGGAGCTGTTTTTT. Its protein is CATSDSFETGELFF.

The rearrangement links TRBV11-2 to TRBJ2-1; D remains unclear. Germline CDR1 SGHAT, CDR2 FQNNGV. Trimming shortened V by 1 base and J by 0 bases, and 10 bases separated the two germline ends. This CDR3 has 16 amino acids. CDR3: CASSLGPLNSYNEQFF. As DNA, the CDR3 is TGTGCCAGCAGCTTAGGTCCCCTAAACTCCTACAATGAGCAGTTCTTC.

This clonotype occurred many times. This CDR3 reads CAIRGLSSSYEQYF. The CDR3 DNA sequence: TGTGCCATCAGGGGACTGTCGAGCTCCTACGAGCAGTACTTC. The chain uses TRBV10-3 and TRBJ2-7, with D possibly matching TRBD2 (6 bases). Trimming took off 6 bases at V and 0 bases at J, with 12 bases between the two ends. The CDR3 is 14 residues long. Germline CDR1 is ENHRY and CDR2 is SYGVKD.

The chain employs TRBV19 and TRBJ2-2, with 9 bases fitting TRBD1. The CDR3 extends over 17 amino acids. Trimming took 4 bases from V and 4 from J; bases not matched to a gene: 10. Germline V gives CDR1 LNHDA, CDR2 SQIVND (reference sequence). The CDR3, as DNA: TGTGCCAGTAGTACGCCACTATCGGACAGGGGCACCGGGGAGCTGTTTTTT. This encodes CASSTPLSDRGTGELFF.